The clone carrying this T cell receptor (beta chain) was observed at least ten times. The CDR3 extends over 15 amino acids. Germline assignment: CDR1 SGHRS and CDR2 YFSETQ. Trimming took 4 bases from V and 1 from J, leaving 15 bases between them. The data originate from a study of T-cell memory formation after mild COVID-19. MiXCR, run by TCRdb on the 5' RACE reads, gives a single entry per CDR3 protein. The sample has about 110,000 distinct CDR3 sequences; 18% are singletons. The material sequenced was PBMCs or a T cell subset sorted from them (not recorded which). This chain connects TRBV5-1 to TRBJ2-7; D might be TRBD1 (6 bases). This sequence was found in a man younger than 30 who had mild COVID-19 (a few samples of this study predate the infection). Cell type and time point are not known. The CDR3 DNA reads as TGCGCCAGCAGCGGAACAGGGTTGAAGTCCTACGAGCAGTACTTC. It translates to CASSGTGLKSYEQYF.